Listed below are T cell receptor beta chains from one sample, sequenced in a study of cytomegalovirus exposure and HLA in healthy donors. TCRdb keeps only in-frame clones here, not all; method: immunoSEQ multiplex PCR. The table lists 150,000 to 200,000 clones, 60% to 80% of them singletons. The material sequenced was PBMCs. The receptors come from a man aged 18 to 29 in good health and CMV-seropositive. Both conserved end residues are part of each CDR3. Each record gives: J gene, V gene, D gene, CDR3 protein. A D gene is named only where the DNA matches it firmly.

TRBJ1-1 | TRBV27 | NA | CASSLSGDREAFF
TRBJ2-7 | TRBV9 | TRBD2 | CASSSTGTSYEQYF
TRBJ1-2 | TRBV2 | NA | CASASGLDYGYTF
TRBJ1-3 | TRBV10-1 | NA | CASSELAAPGNTIYF
TRBJ2-2 | TRBV5-4 | NA | CASSLEAGTNTGELFF
TRBJ1-1 | TRBV27 | TRBD1 | CASSPQDRGRGTEAFF
TRBJ2-3 | TRBV9 | NA | CASSSTGADTQYF
TRBJ2-4 | TRBV5-4 | NA | CASSSYKAKNIQYF
TRBJ1-3 | TRBV7-9 | NA | CSSSLEGVSGNTIYF
TRBJ2-2 | TRBV5-1 | TRBD2 | CASSLFSGRTNTGELFF
TRBJ2-5 | TRBV28 | TRBD1 | CASSLVRGPRAREETQYF
TRBJ2-1 | TRBV6-1 | NA | CASYSLPHNEQFF
TRBJ2-7 | TRBV19 | TRBD1 | CASSPDRAGYEQYF
TRBJ2-7 | TRBV11-3 | NA | CASSLGGGDEQYF
TRBJ1-1 | TRBV28 | NA | CASRSPRGYTEAFF
TRBJ2-7 | TRBV6-1 | TRBD2 | CASSDLLAGAHEQYF
TRBJ1-2 | TRBV2 | TRBD1 | CASRGDRVYGYTF
TRBJ2-7 | TRBV7-8 | TRBD2 | CASRRLGGSEAGTYEQYF
TRBJ2-5 | TRBV7-8 | TRBD2 | CASSFSVGAGVGRTQYF
TRBJ1-1 | TRBV18 | TRBD1 | CSSSPPGQGNTEAFF
TRBJ1-4 | TRBV5-5 | TRBD1 | CASSSRTGREGELFF
TRBJ2-1 | TRBV2 | TRBD1 | CATPSGTGDEQFF
TRBJ1-5 | TRBV7-2 | NA | CASSFNVREPKNQPQHF
TRBJ1-5 | TRBV28 | NA | CASSFSDPPPEPNQPQHF
TRBJ2-7 | TRBV6-5 | NA | CASSSSGPGVNDEQYF
TRBJ2-1 | TRBV6-5 | NA | CASRLYLARNEQFF
TRBJ1-1 | TRBV28 | NA | CASSLLVWGFKTGAFF
TRBJ1-4 | TRBV7-9 | NA | CASSLQAGTRNEKLFF
TRBJ1-5 | TRBV10-3 | NA | CAISKPDGHKSNQPQHF
TRBJ2-3 | TRBV25-1 | TRBD1 | CASSLRTGGTDTQYF
TRBJ2-1 | TRBV5-6 | NA | CASSLLSEQFF
TRBJ1-1 | TRBV29-1 | NA | CSVEDYSGARLTFF
TRBJ2-5 | TRBV18 | NA | CASSLATQETQYF
TRBJ1-1 | TRBV18 | NA | CASSPLGRGSTEAFF
TRBJ1-5 | TRBV30 | NA | CAWSRGIGQPQHF
TRBJ2-3 | TRBV28 | TRBD2 | CATMLAGAKFGQYF
TRBJ2-3 | TRBV15 | TRBD1 | CATAKSGTGGEDTQYF
TRBJ2-7 | TRBV19 | NA | CASSISAGNYEQYF
TRBJ2-2 | TRBV25-1 | TRBD1 | CASSGDRGTGELFF
TRBJ2-3 | TRBV28 | TRBD1 | CASSSRDRGLDTQYF
TRBJ2-7 | TRBV6-5 | TRBD1 | CASRGTGGEQYF
TRBJ2-5 | TRBV15 | NA | CATSEVSEETQYF
TRBJ1-5 | TRBV7-6 | NA | CASSLDSSNQPQHF
TRBJ2-1 | TRBV19 | TRBD1 | CASSMGRQGDEQFF
TRBJ1-4 | TRBV2 | NA | CASTARTATNEKLFF
TRBJ2-3 | TRBV9 | TRBD2 | CASRWTSLSTDTQYF
TRBJ2-1 | TRBV2 | TRBD1 | CASLTGGNEQFF
TRBJ2-7 | TRBV28 | TRBD2 | CATLAGLLGEQYF
TRBJ1-1 | TRBV19 | NA | CPPRWGAEAFF
TRBJ2-2 | TRBV5-4 | TRBD2 | CASSLLTSGRTGELFF